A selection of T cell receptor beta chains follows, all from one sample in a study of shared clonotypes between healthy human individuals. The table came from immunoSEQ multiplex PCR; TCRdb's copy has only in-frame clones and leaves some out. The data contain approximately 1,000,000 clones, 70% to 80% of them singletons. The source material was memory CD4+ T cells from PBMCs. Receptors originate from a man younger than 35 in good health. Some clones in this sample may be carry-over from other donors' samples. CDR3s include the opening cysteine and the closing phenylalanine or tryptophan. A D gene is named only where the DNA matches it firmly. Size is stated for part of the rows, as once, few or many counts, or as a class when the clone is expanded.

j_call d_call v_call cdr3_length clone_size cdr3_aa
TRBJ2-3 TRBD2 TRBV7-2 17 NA CASSYSRLAGALDTQYF
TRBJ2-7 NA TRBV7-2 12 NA CASSLVPYEQYF
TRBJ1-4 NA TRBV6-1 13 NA CASSAGLYEKLFF
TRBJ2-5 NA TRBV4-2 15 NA CASSQVSRVQETQYF
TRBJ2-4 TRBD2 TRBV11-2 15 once CASSSLAWSGNIQYF
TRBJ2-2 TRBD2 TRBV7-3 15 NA CASSLAGGNTGELFF
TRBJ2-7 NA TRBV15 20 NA CATSRDRGRGPLGSSYEQYF
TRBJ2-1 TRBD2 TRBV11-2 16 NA CASSLVGGRQYNEQFF
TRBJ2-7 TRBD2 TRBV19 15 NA CASRVTSGGSYEQYF
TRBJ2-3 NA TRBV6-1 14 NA CASSPRQATDTQYF
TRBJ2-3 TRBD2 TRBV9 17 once CASSVTPGLAFTDTQYF
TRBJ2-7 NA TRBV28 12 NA CASSSLVTFPYF
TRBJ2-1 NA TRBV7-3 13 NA CASSLGLGRPRVF
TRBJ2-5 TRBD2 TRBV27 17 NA CASSLGFRTSGQETQYF
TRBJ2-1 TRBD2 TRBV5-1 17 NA CASSSGYGPSGKGEQFF
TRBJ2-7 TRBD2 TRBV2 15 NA CASSGTSGSSYEQYF
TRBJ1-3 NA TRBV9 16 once CASSVGEGRLGNTIYF
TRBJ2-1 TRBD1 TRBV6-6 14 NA CASRTGVPGNEQFF
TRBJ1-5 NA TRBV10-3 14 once CAISAGATNQPQHF
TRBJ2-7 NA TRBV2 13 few CASSAVWDYEQYF
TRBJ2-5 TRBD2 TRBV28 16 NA CASSLTGLAGVGTQYF
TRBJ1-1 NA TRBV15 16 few CATSSGQGYSGTEAFF
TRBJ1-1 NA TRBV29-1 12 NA CSVGVKNTEAFF
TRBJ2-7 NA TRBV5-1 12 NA CASSSGSYEQYF
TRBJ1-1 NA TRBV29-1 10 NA CSVGGEAAFF
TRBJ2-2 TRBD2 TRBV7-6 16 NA CASSWTSGENTGELFF
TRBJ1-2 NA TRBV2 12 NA CASSDSRWGYTF
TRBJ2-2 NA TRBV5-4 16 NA CASSLVGRQGTGELFF
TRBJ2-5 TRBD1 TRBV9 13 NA CASSHTQGETQYF
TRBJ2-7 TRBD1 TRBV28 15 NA CASSPRTGTSYEQYF
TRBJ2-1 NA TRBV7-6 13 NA CASSSGLFNEQFF
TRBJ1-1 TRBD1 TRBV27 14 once CASSRTGAGAEAFF
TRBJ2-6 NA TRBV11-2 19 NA CASSSPAVIGDSGANVLTF
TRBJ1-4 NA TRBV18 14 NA CASSPSQLIEKLFF
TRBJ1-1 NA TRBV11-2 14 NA CASSFEWTGTEAFF
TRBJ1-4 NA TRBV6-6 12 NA CASTYGTEKLFF
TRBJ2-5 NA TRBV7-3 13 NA CASSPDGGETQYF
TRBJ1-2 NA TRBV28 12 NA CASMELNYGYTF
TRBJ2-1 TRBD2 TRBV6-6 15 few CASSRGTSGNNEQFF
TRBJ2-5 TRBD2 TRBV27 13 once CASSPGRGGTQYF
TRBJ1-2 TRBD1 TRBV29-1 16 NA CSVEGSGDRGFYGYTF
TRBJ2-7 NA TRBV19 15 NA CASSIVARTTYEQYF
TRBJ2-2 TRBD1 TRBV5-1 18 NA CASSVRPGQGITTGELFF
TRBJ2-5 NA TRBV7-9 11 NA CASSSLSTQYF
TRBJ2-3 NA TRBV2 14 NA CAGGLGLSTDTQYF
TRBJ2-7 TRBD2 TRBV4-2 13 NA CASGKAGGYEQYF
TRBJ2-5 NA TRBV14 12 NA CASSQVVETQYF
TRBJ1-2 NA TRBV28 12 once CASSPRGVGYTF
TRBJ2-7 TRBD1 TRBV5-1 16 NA CASSLATGDTTYEQYF
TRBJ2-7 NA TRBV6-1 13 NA CASSAGGRDQQYF
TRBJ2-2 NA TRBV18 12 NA CASSLDTGELFF
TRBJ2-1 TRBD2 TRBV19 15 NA CASSIITSGRNEQFF
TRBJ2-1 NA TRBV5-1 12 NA CASSPALNEQFF
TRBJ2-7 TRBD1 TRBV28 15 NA CASSLEQGVTYEQYF
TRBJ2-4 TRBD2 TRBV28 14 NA CASSSLNGGNIQYF
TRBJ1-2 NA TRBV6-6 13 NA CASSSGAFYGYTF
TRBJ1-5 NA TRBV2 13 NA CASSDNRNQPQHF